The 8 T cell receptor beta chains in this list originate from one sample, sequenced in a study of vaccination and CD4 T cells after COVID-19. Sequencing of cultured CD4+ T cell DNA used the Oncomine TCR Beta short-read assay. TCRdb processed the PCR reads anew with MiXCR; each CDR3 protein has one entry. The sample lists thousands of distinct CDR3 sequences; 25% to 40% were seen once. Their antigens are not known. Stated treatment: roughly ten-day PBMC culture with coronavirus spike peptide pools or control peptides (ViraFEST assay). Sequencing was carried out using CD4+ T cells from blood, cultured in vitro. The receptors shown here come from a human donor who had recovered from COVID-19.

This clonotype showed up just a few times. V usage is TRBV7-3 and J usage is TRBJ1-2; maybe TRBD1 (5 bases). V dropped 5 bases and J dropped 7 bases, with 20 bases sitting between them. Germline lookup yields CDR1 SGHTA and CDR2 FQGTGA. The CDR3 extends over 15 amino acids. CDR3 protein: CASSPGGDRSFGYTF. DNA for the CDR3: TGTGCCAGCAGCCCCGGGGGGGACCGGTCGTTTGGCTACACCTTC. Drawing the rest from reference TRBV7-3 and TRBJ1-2, the complete variable domain is GAGVSQTPSNKVTEKGKYVELRCDPISGHTALYWYRQSLGQGPEFLIYFQGTGAADDSGLPNDRFFAVRPEGSVSTLKIQRTERGDSAVYLCASSPGGDRSFGYTFGSGTRLTVV.

The chain has TRBV18 and TRBJ1-1, with TRBD1 matching over 7 bases. Germline CDR1 is KGHSH and CDR2 is LQKENI. This CDR3 is 15 amino acids long. Trimming at V came to 6 bases and at J to 1 base, leaving 8 bases not matched to a gene. CDR3 protein: CASSPEQGKNTEAFF. The CDR3 bases are TGTGCCAGCTCCCCTGAACAGGGGAAGAACACTGAAGCTTTCTTT.

By its share, this clonotype is medium-sized. V usage is TRBV5-1 and J usage is TRBJ2-5, with 7 bases aligning to TRBD2. The junction had 7 bases not matched to a gene; V was cut back by 2 bases and J by 3 bases. Germline lookup yields CDR1 SGHRS and CDR2 YFSETQ. The length of the CDR3 is 15 residues. CDR3 in DNA: TGCGCCAGCAGCTTACGTGGGGGAGGGGAAGAGACCCAGTACTTC. This translates into CASSLRGGGEETQYF.

The chain couples TRBV19 to TRBJ2-3; the D gene is possibly TRBD2 (6 bases). This CDR3 is 14 amino acids long. CDR1 and CDR2 (germline): LNHDA, SQIVND (reference sequence). Trimming took off 5 bases at V and 1 base at J, with 10 bases between the two ends. The CDR3, as DNA: TGTGCCAGTAGTGTGCCGGGGGGCACAGATACGCAGTATTTT. It specifies CASSVPGGTDTQYF.

The chain carries TRBV29-1 and TRBJ2-7; perhaps D is TRBD1 or TRBD2 (6 bases each). The CDR3 is 13 amino acids. Trimming removed 4 bases at V and 0 bases at J, with 10 bases between. Germline CDR1 and CDR2: SQVTM and ANQGSEA. This chain's CDR3 is CSVAGAISYEQYF. The CDR3 region has the DNA TGCAGCGTTGCGGGGGCAATCTCCTACGAGCAGTACTTC.

The chain joins TRBV5-4 to TRBJ2-2; D not resolved. The CDR3 loop spans 14 amino acids. V was cut by 0 bases and J by 3 bases, with 6 bases left in between. Germline lookup yields CDR1 SGHNT and CDR2 YYREEE (reference sequence). The CDR3 loop is CASSLEGYTGELFF. For the CDR3, the DNA is TGTGCCAGCAGCTTGGAGGGTTACACCGGGGAGCTGTTTTTT.

CDR3 amino acids: CASSRTGQGNSPLHF. The CDR3 DNA sequence: TGTGCCAGCAGCCGCACCGGACAGGGTAATTCACCCCTCCACTTT. The chain has TRBV2 and TRBJ1-6; TRBD1 agrees at 8 bases. Per germline, CDR1 SNHLY and CDR2 FYNNEI. This CDR3 is built from 15 residues. V shed 6 bases, J shed 6 bases, and the junction held 7 bases outside the gene matches.

The rearrangement joins TRBV7-8 to TRBJ2-3; D is undetermined. Trimming shortened V by 5 bases and J by 2 bases, and 2 bases separated the two germline ends. CDR1 and CDR2 (germline): SGHVS, FQNEAQ. The CDR3 is made up of 11 amino acids. In DNA form, the CDR3 reads TGTGCCAGCAGCCTCACAGATACGCAGTATTTT. It translates to CASSLTDTQYF.